A selection of T cell receptor beta chains follows, all from one sample in a study of shared clonotypes between healthy human individuals. Method: immunoSEQ multiplex PCR; TCRdb's copy keeps in-frame clones and lacks some. The sample consists of some 1 million clones, roughly 80% of them appearing once. Sequencing was done on a sample of memory CD4+ T cells sorted from blood. These receptors were taken from a man between 18 and 29 years old in good health. The CDR3 runs from the conserved cysteine through the conserved F or W. The order of the fields is J gene, V gene, D gene, CDR3 DNA, CDR3 protein. The D gene is left open where the match is weak.

J: TRBJ2-5
V: TRBV10-3
D: TRBD2
DNA: TGTGCCATCAATGCGGGAGGAGCATCAGAGACCCAGTACTTC
CDR3: CAINAGGASETQYF

J: TRBJ2-3
V: TRBV19
D: .
DNA: TGTGCCAGTAGTATAGACCTAACGGTCGCGCAGTATTTT
CDR3: CASSIDLTVAQYF

J: TRBJ2-3
V: TRBV29-1
D: TRBD1
DNA: TGCAGCGTCCGCGACAGGGGCAGCACAGATACGCAGTATTTT
CDR3: CSVRDRGSTDTQYF

J: TRBJ2-3
V: TRBV5-1
D: .
DNA: TGCGCCAGCAGCTTGTGGGGGGCACTTACAGATACGCAGTATTTT
CDR3: CASSLWGALTDTQYF

J: TRBJ2-5
V: TRBV5-5
D: TRBD2
DNA: TGTGCCAGCAGCTTCGGACTAGCGGGAGGTGAGACCCAGTACTTC
CDR3: CASSFGLAGGETQYF

J: TRBJ1-3
V: TRBV7-9
D: .
DNA: TGTGCCAGCAGCTTAGCTCGGGGGCGACCTGGAAACACCATATATTTT
CDR3: CASSLARGRPGNTIYF

J: TRBJ1-2
V: TRBV7-9
D: TRBD1
DNA: TGTGCCAGCAGCCCCCAACGACAGGGCCCCTCCAGAGGCTACACCTTC
CDR3: CASSPQRQGPSRGYTF

J: TRBJ1-2
V: TRBV19
D: .
DNA: TGTGCCAGTAGTATGGGGCGTTTCAACTATGGCTACACCTTC
CDR3: CASSMGRFNYGYTF

J: TRBJ2-1
V: TRBV2
D: TRBD2
DNA: TGTGCCAGCAGTGCGACTAGCGCGAATCTGGAGCAGTTCTTC
CDR3: CASSATSANLEQFF

J: TRBJ1-2
V: TRBV5-8
D: .
DNA: TGTGCCAGCAGCTTGGGGCAGACCATAGCTAACTATGGCTACACCTTC
CDR3: CASSLGQTIANYGYTF

J: TRBJ2-2
V: TRBV10-1
D: TRBD1
DNA: TGCGCCAGCAGTGGACAGGGCACCGGGGAGCTGTTTTTT
CDR3: CASSGQGTGELFF

J: TRBJ2-7
V: TRBV7-2
D: .
DNA: TGTGCCAGCAAAAAGGCCGGGGCATACGAGCAGTACTTC
CDR3: CASKKAGAYEQYF

J: TRBJ1-2
V: TRBV19
D: TRBD1
DNA: TGTGCCAGTAGTAACGTAAAAGGGACAGTTAGTCCATATGGCTACACCTTC
CDR3: CASSNVKGTVSPYGYTF

J: TRBJ1-6
V: TRBV5-4
D: .
DNA: TGTGCCAGCAGCTTGTCAGGTTCCTATAATTCACCCCTCCACTTT
CDR3: CASSLSGSYNSPLHF

J: TRBJ2-7
V: TRBV7-8
D: TRBD2
DNA: TGTGCCAGCAGCTTAGGTAGCGGGAGAGGAGACCCCTACGAGCAGTACTTC
CDR3: CASSLGSGRGDPYEQYF